Listed below are T cell receptor beta chains from one sample, sequenced in a study of T cells expressing NK-cell markers. TCRdb processed the 5' RACE reads again and assigns one entry to each CDR3 protein, with no DNA. The table lists about 540,000 distinct CDR3 sequences. Specimen: blood T cells: a sorted CD56 or NKG2C T cell subset, CD4+ or CD8+ T cells, or bulk PBMC T cells (not recorded which). All receptors come from a man aged 18-30 years in good health. The CDR3 runs from the conserved cysteine through the conserved F or W.

v_call	j_call	cdr3_aa
TRBV6-5	TRBJ2-2	CASSYFGIGELFF
TRBV20-1	TRBJ1-1	CSASFSYRVDVNTEAFF
TRBV12-3/TRBV12-4	TRBJ1-2	CASTQGNYGYTF
TRBV7-8	TRBJ2-1	CASSLVRGNEQFF
TRBV12-3/TRBV12-4	TRBJ2-2	CASSYPGTDTGELFF
TRBV12-3/TRBV12-4	TRBJ2-1	CASSVRLAGMGNEQFF
TRBV12-5	TRBJ2-1	CASGFLLGEDNEQFF
TRBV28	TRBJ2-3	CASSFVRGGRTDTQYF
TRBV9	TRBJ2-1	CASSVDVSLSSYNEQFF
TRBV5-1	TRBJ1-4	CASSLSPGRTNEKLFF
TRBV18	TRBJ2-3	CASSPLSGGTDTQYF
TRBV2	TRBJ2-3	CASQGLAQSGQYF
TRBV20-1	TRBJ1-5	CSARTTWNSNQPQHF
TRBV2	TRBJ2-2	CASSDSKNTGELFF
TRBV11-2	TRBJ2-4	CASSPVQGDIQYF
TRBV7-2	TRBJ2-3	CASSSSPFVDEGDTQYF
TRBV15	TRBJ2-5	CATSQQREQETQYF
TRBV19	TRBJ1-4	CASSIKGGEKLFF
TRBV29-1	TRBJ2-7	CSVARGEIYEQYF
TRBV20-1	TRBJ2-7	CSARLGPKYSYEQYF